Shown below are 27 T cell receptor beta chains from a single sample sequenced in a study of graft-versus-host responses after intestinal transplantation. Antigens of these TCRs are unknown. The method was immunoSEQ multiplex PCR; TCRdb's version includes in-frame clones alone and lacks a portion of them. Of 60,000 to 75,000 clones listed, 70% to 90% were seen once; the top ten hold 2.5%. Sequencing was performed on unstimulated CD8+ T cells sorted from spleen or lymph node cells, taken before intestinal transplant. All receptors come from a human donor who received an intestinal transplant.

This chain connects TRBV6-1 to TRBJ2-3; 8 bases map to TRBD2. Germline V gives CDR1 MNHNS, CDR2 SASEGT. The CDR3 runs to 17 residues. After removal of 5 bases from V and 4 bases from J, the junction contained 14 bases not matched to a gene. CDR3 sequence (DNA): TGTGCCAGCAGTAAAGGCGGGGGGCCCTTCGTCGCAGATACGCAGTATTTT. Its protein product is CASSKGGGPFVADTQYF.

This sequence joins TRBV27 and TRBJ2-7; maybe TRBD1 (6 bases). Germline V gene data show CDR1 as MNHEY and CDR2 as SMNVEV (reference sequence). The CDR3 runs to 16 residues. V lost 5 bases and J 7 bases, leaving 24 bases between the germline ends. The CDR3 DNA sequence: TGTGCCAGCAGTGCCATCAAGGCCGGGACCAGGGGAGAGCAGTACTTC. This gives the protein CASSAIKAGTRGEQYF.

The CDR3 DNA follows: TGTGCCAGCAGCTCAGCCCAGGGTGCCTATGGCTACACCTTC. Translating it yields CASSSAQGAYGYTF. The chain joins TRBV21-1 to TRBJ1-2; the D call in the table, TRBD1, was not verified against the DNA. TRBV21-1 is designated a pseudogene. The CDR3 contains 14 residues.

The chain links TRBV2 to TRBJ2-5, with 11 bases aligning to TRBD2. V shed 5 bases and J 4 bases; nucleotides not matched to a gene: 3. The germline gives CDR1 SNHLY, CDR2 FYNNEI. The CDR3 contains 14 residues. In nucleotides, the CDR3 is TGTGCCAGCAGTCAACTAGCGGGAGTAGAGACCCAGTACTTC. Translating it yields CASSQLAGVETQYF.

This chain uses TRBV27 with TRBJ2-1, with 7 bases identical to TRBD1. The V and J ends lost 10 bases and 4 bases, in that order; junction bases with no gene match: 10. Germline CDR1 MNHEY, CDR2 SMNVEV (reference sequence). This CDR3 comprises 14 residues. CDR3 in DNA: TGTGCCACCTGGCCCACAGGGGCTTACAATGAGCAGTTCTTC. It is translated as CATWPTGAYNEQFF.

J is TRBJ1-4 and V is TRBV5-1; tentatively, D is TRBD1 (6 bases). V lost 5 bases to trimming and J lost 8 bases, with 31 bases between them. Germline lookup yields CDR1 SGHRS and CDR2 YFSETQ. The CDR3 runs to 19 residues. The CDR3 DNA sequence: TGCGCCAGCAGGGTAGCGTTTACAGGGATCCCACTGAGACAGGAAAAACTGTTTTTT. Translated: CASRVAFTGIPLRQEKLFF.

V gene TRBV2 combines with J gene TRBJ1-2, with 7 bases matching TRBD1. Trimming cost V 6 bases and J 0 bases; bases outside gene matches: 7. CDR3 size: 15 residues. The germline CDR1 and CDR2 sequences are SNHLY and FYNNEI. The CDR3 DNA reads as TGTGCCAGCAGGGGACAGCCTTCTCCTAACTATGGCTACACCTTC. It is translated as CASRGQPSPNYGYTF.

J is TRBJ2-7 and V is TRBV7-9, with 8 bases aligning to TRBD1. CDR1 is SEHNR and CDR2 is FQNEAQ in the germline V gene (reference sequence). CDR3 length: 15 amino acids. After removal of 6 bases from V and 2 bases from J, the junction contained 9 bases not matched to a gene. The CDR3 bases are TGTGCCAGCAGGCCGGCAGGGGGCAGGCCCTACGAGCAGTACTTC. This encodes CASRPAGGRPYEQYF. Full variable domain (outside the CDR3, taken from reference TRBV7-9 and TRBJ2-7): DTGVSQNPRHKITKRGQNVTFRCDPISEHNRLYWYRQTLGQGPEFLTYFQNEAQLEKSRLLSDRFSAERPKGSFSTLEIQRTEQGDSAMYLCASRPAGGRPYEQYFGPGTRLTVT.

This clone has a single count. The V gene is TRBV5-6, the J gene TRBJ2-5, with 12 positions matching TRBD2. The CDR3 has 17 residues. Germline V gene sequence: CDR1 SGHDT, CDR2 YYEEEE. J gave up 2 bases and V 4 bases, and 9 bases lay outside the gene matches. CDR3: CASSPVTSGRLQETQYF. The CDR3 nucleotides read TGTGCCAGCAGCCCCGTCACTAGCGGGAGGCTACAAGAGACCCAGTACTTC.

The CDR3 nucleotides are TGTGCCAGCAAAATCCCAAGCGGCACCCTCCACTTT. As protein: CASKIPSGTLHF. This chain links TRBV27 with TRBJ1-6; the D is unclear. This CDR3 comprises 12 residues. Germline-derived CDR1 and CDR2 are MNHEY and SMNVEV (reference sequence). V was clipped by 7 bases and J by 14 bases, with 15 bases between them.

The chain uses TRBV19 and TRBJ2-7; D gene ambiguous. This CDR3 region has 15 residues. Germline V CDR1 and CDR2: LNHDA, SQIVND (reference sequence). V was pared by 2 bases and J by 3 bases, with 14 bases between. Here the CDR3 reads CASSIPGRNYYEQYF. The CDR3 DNA reads TGTGCCAGTAGTATACCCGGCAGGAATTACTACGAGCAGTACTTC.

The CDR3 DNA follows: TGCAGCGTGGCCACTAGCGGGAGAACTAATAATGAGCAGTTCTTC. This sequence encodes CSVATSGRTNNEQFF. The V gene is TRBV29-1, the J gene TRBJ2-1; TRBD2 aligns across 11 bases. Per the germline V gene, CDR1 is SQVTM and CDR2 is ANQGSEA. Trimming took 6 bases from V and 7 from J; bases not matched to a gene: 11. The CDR3 covers 15 residues.

This rearrangement joins TRBV6-5 to TRBJ2-7, with a tentative D call TRBD2 (6 bases). Germline CDR1 is MNHEY and CDR2 is SVGAGI. There are 12 residues in the CDR3. The V end lost 9 bases, the J end lost 4 bases, and 13 bases lay between the germline ends. The CDR3 nucleotides read TGTGCCAGGTCGGAGGGGTGTTACGAGCAGTACTTC. It yields the protein CARSEGCYEQYF.

This clone was seen a few times. This chain links TRBV6-1 with TRBJ1-2, with a tentative D call TRBD1 (5 bases). CDR3 length: 14 residues. V shed 0 bases and J shed 7 bases, with 12 bases lying between them. Germline assignment: CDR1 MNHNS and CDR2 SASEGT. The CDR3 loop reads CASSEAEGHSGYTF. The CDR3 DNA reads as TGTGCCAGCAGTGAAGCGGAAGGACACTCTGGCTACACCTTC.

V usage is TRBV6-4 and J usage is TRBJ2-3; D perhaps matches TRBD2 (6 bases). Germline CDR1 MRHNA, CDR2 SNTAGT. The CDR3 consists of 15 residues. The ends were cut back, 0 bases at V and 0 bases at J, with 7 bases in the middle. CDR3 residues: CASSDSAGSTDTQYF. As DNA, the CDR3 is TGTGCCAGCAGTGACTCCGCGGGGAGCACAGATACGCAGTATTTT.

The CDR3 sequence is CASSGRTGRTGELFF. The DNA for the CDR3 is TGTGCCAGCAGCGGGCGGACAGGGCGTACCGGGGAGCTGTTTTTT. This sequence joins TRBV9 and TRBJ2-2; TRBD1 aligns across 8 bases. Looked up from germline, CDR1 is SGDLS and CDR2 is YYNGEE. The CDR3 covers 15 residues. The junction had 6 bases not matched to a gene; V was cut back by 3 bases and J by 5 bases.

The V call is TRBV4-1, the J call TRBJ2-5, with unresolved D. The J call could be wrong; TRBJ2-7 is a better fit for the DNA end. CDR1 is MGHRA, CDR2 YSYEKL, per germline. This CDR3 is built from 14 residues. The CDR3 here is CASSPVASPYEQYF. The CDR3 coding sequence is TGCGCCAGCAGCCCGGTCGCTTCTCCCTACGAGCAGTACTTC.

The chain uses TRBV4-1 and TRBJ1-5; D perhaps matches TRBD1 (5 bases). The CDR3 has 15 amino acids. Germline V CDR1 and CDR2: MGHRA, YSYEKL. V was clipped by 1 base and J by 3 bases, with 10 bases between them. CDR3 protein: CASSQVIRANQPQHF. Written as DNA, the CDR3 is TGCGCCAGCAGCCAAGTTATCAGGGCCAATCAGCCCCAGCATTTT.

The chain uses TRBV25-1 and TRBJ1-2; 7 bases agree with TRBD1. The CDR3 extends over 13 amino acids. V was pared by 2 bases and J by 8 bases, with 5 bases of the junction left unmatched. The germline V gene encodes CDR1 MGHDK and CDR2 SYGVNS. The CDR3, as DNA: TGTGCCAGCAGTGAAGACAGGGCAGGCGGCTACACCTTC. It translates to CASSEDRAGGYTF.

J is TRBJ2-1 and V is TRBV15; 7 bases line up with TRBD1. This CDR3 has 18 residues. After removal of 5 bases from V and 1 base from J, the junction contained 14 bases not matched to a gene. Germline assignment: CDR1 LNHNV and CDR2 YYDKDF (reference sequence). CDR3 amino acids: CATSRSDRLGKSYNEQFF. CDR3 bases: TGTGCCACCAGCCGATCGGACAGGCTGGGAAAGTCCTACAATGAGCAGTTCTTC.

This chain joins TRBV5-1 and TRBJ2-1; 8 nucleotides line up with TRBD1. Trimming cost V 2 bases and J 2 bases; bases outside gene matches: 0. This CDR3 contains 14 residues. CDR1 is SGHRS, CDR2 YFSETQ, per germline. The CDR3 here is CASSLQGAYNEQFF. The DNA of the CDR3 is TGCGCCAGCAGCTTACAGGGGGCCTACAATGAGCAGTTCTTC.

This sequence joins TRBV19 and TRBJ2-5; 7 bases line up with TRBD2. CDR1 LNHDA and CDR2 SQIVND come from the germline V gene (reference sequence). The CDR3 is 15 amino acids. The ends lost 3 bases at V and 4 bases at J; junction bases unmatched: 8. CDR3 loop: CASSIGTILGETQYF. CDR3 bases: TGTGCCAGTAGTATCGGGACTATATTAGGAGAGACCCAGTACTTC.

This clone has a handful of counts. The chain has TRBV19 and TRBJ1-1, with D hard to call. Germline CDR1 reads LNHDA; CDR2 reads SQIVND (reference sequence). The CDR3 runs to 13 residues. The V gene lost 7 bases and the J gene lost 1 base, with 10 bases spanning the gap. The CDR3 DNA reads as TGTGCCAGTATCCTATCTACGAACACTGAAGCTTTCTTT. This encodes CASILSTNTEAFF.

V is TRBV5-1 and J is TRBJ2-7, with 8 positions matching TRBD2. The CDR3 is made up of 19 amino acids. V lost 1 base and J lost 1; bases outside the gene matches: 16. The V gene's germline CDR1 is SGHRS and CDR2 YFSETQ. CDR3 nucleotides: TGCGCCAGCAGCTTGATCCCCGGCGGGAGGAACATTGTTTCCTACGAGCAGTACTTC. Protein sequence: CASSLIPGGRNIVSYEQYF.

The chain is built from TRBV7-9 and TRBJ1-3, with 7 positions matching TRBD1. CDR1 and CDR2 (germline): SEHNR, FQNEAQ (reference sequence). CDR3 length: 15 amino acids. The V and J ends lost 3 bases and 4 bases, in that order; junction bases with no gene match: 6. The CDR3 reads CASSLEMDRGNTIYF. Here the CDR3 DNA reads TGTGCCAGCAGCTTGGAAATGGACAGGGGAAACACCATATATTTT.

This chain links TRBV28 with TRBJ2-1; 10 bases match TRBD2. With 4 bases clipped from V and 7 bases from J, the junction kept 7 bases outside the gene matches. The germline CDR1 and CDR2 sequences are MDHEN and SYDVKM. The CDR3 is made up of 15 amino acids. The CDR3 sequence is CASSWGSGGGNEQFF. The CDR3 nucleotides read TGTGCCAGCAGTTGGGGCAGCGGGGGGGGTAATGAGCAGTTCTTC.

The chain couples TRBV4-1 to TRBJ1-2, with D uncertain. The CDR3 covers 13 residues. The germline gives CDR1 MGHRA, CDR2 YSYEKL. Trimming stripped 6 bases from V and 8 bases from J, with 16 bases between. The CDR3 reads CASRSTLYQGYTF. In DNA form, the CDR3 reads TGCGCCAGCAGGTCGACATTATACCAGGGCTACACCTTC.